Below are 32 T cell receptor beta chains sequenced from a single sample in a study of T cells in localized non-small cell lung cancer. Profiled with immunoSEQ multiplex PCR; TCRdb holds only in-frame clones, not every one. The table records just over 70,000 clones, roughly nine tenths of them present only once. The material was peripheral blood, obtained before any cancer treatment. Receptors originate from a male donor older than 55 with stage III squamous cell lung carcinoma.

This chain connects TRBV6-5 to TRBJ2-7; D gene ambiguous. V lost 5 bases and J 5 bases, leaving 7 bases between the germline ends. Germline V CDR1 and CDR2: MNHEY, SVGAGI. The CDR3 covers 11 residues. The CDR3 nucleotides are TGTGCCAGCAGTGGGTTAAACGAGCAGTACTTC. Residues: CASSGLNEQYF.

This clone was counted once. The germline gene is not matched at one end of the junction; a read error may be the cause. Other DNA sequences in the same sample also yield this CDR3. V usage is TRBV27 and J usage is TRBJ2-6; D is tentatively TRBD1 or TRBD2 (5 bases each). The germline CDR1 and CDR2 sequences are MNHEY and SMNVEV (reference sequence). The CDR3 has 15 amino acids. CDR3 nucleotide sequence: TGTGCCAGCACCAACGGGGATTCTGGGGCTAACGTCCTGACTTTC. Residues: CASTNGDSGANVLTF.

J is TRBJ1-2 and V is TRBV29-1; tentatively, D is TRBD1 (5 bases). Trimming shortened V by 8 bases and J by 5 bases, and 21 bases separated the two germline ends. The CDR3 has 14 amino acids. Per the germline V gene, CDR1 is SQVTM and CDR2 is ANQGSEA. CDR3 sequence (DNA): TGCAGCTCTTTGAAGGGCAGGGTTCGTTATGGCTACACCTTC. This encodes CSSLKGRVRYGYTF.

The chain carries TRBV5-5 and TRBJ1-2; no reliable D call. The germline V gene has CDR1 SGHKS and CDR2 YYEKEE (reference sequence). Deletions cut 0 bases from V and 0 bases from J, with 9 bases between. This CDR3 contains 15 residues. The chain's CDR3 is CASSLGPNANYGYTF. The CDR3 nucleotides read TGTGCCAGCAGCTTGGGGCCTAACGCTAACTATGGCTACACCTTC. Complete variable domain (other parts from reference TRBV5-5 and TRBJ1-2): DAGVTQSPTHLIKTRGQQVTLRCSPISGHKSVSWYQQVLGQGPQFIFQYYEKEERGRGNFPDRFSARQFPNYSSELNVNALLLGDSALYLCASSLGPNANYGYTFGSGTRLTVV.

The chain has TRBV6-5 and TRBJ1-5; D not resolved. This CDR3 region has 14 residues. Germline V lookup: CDR1 MNHEY, CDR2 SVGAGI. The ends were cut back, 5 bases at V and 3 bases at J, with 11 bases in the middle. Here the CDR3 reads CASSTDGFNQPQHF. CDR3 sequence (DNA): TGTGCCAGCAGTACTGACGGGTTCAATCAGCCCCAGCATTTT.

V is TRBV2 and J is TRBJ1-1; the match to TRBD1 covers 7 bases. The CDR3 length is 14 residues. Germline values: CDR1 SNHLY, CDR2 FYNNEI. V was clipped by 8 bases and J by 0 bases; unmatched bases: 6. CDR3 amino acids: CASVFRGMNTEAFF. The CDR3 bases are TGTGCCAGCGTGTTCAGGGGGATGAACACTGAAGCTTTCTTT.

The rearrangement uses TRBV7-9 and TRBJ2-7, with 9 bases lining up with TRBD2. Germline trimming cut 1 base from V and 7 bases from J; bases unmatched to any gene: 5. Looked up from germline, CDR1 is SEHNR and CDR2 is FQNEAQ (reference sequence). The CDR3 length is 14 residues. The CDR3 is CASSLGVAGAEQYF. The CDR3, as DNA: TGTGCCAGCAGCTTAGGAGTAGCGGGGGCAGAGCAGTACTTC.

CDR3: CAWSLKGLRNSPLHF. The CDR3 bases are TGTGCCTGGAGTCTCAAGGGGCTGCGGAATTCACCCCTCCACTTT. V is TRBV30 and J is TRBJ1-6, with a possible D match to TRBD1 (5 bases). CDR3 size: 15 residues. Germline CDR1 and CDR2: GTSNPN and SVGIG (reference sequence). V lost 2 bases and J 7 bases, leaving 15 bases between the germline ends.

V and J are TRBV6-6 and TRBJ2-7; 9 bases map to TRBD1. This CDR3 contains 15 residues. V dropped 6 bases and J dropped 5; count of bases not matched to a gene: 11. CDR1 is MNHNY, CDR2 SVGAGI, per germline (reference sequence). For the CDR3, the DNA is TGTGCCAGCAGGTCCGGGGGGACAGGGTCTAACGAGCAGTACTTC. As protein: CASRSGGTGSNEQYF.

The CDR3 nucleotides read TGTGCCAGCAGCGGGGGTCGGGGCGGAGACGAATCCTACGAGCAGTACTTC. Translated: CASSGGRGGDESYEQYF. The chain employs TRBV5-6 and TRBJ2-7, with D possibly called TRBD1 or TRBD2 (5 bases each). Trimming took 4 bases from V and 1 from J, leaving 21 bases between them. The CDR3 runs to 17 residues. CDR1 is SGHDT, CDR2 YYEEEE, per germline. Combining the CDR3 with reference TRBV5-6 and TRBJ2-7 gives the whole variable domain DAGVTQSPTHLIKTRGQQVTLRCSPKSGHDTVSWYQQALGQGPQFIFQYYEEEERQRGNFPDRFSGHQFPNYSSELNVNALLLGDSALYLCASSGGRGGDESYEQYFGPGTRLTVT.

This sequence joins TRBV5-1 and TRBJ2-1; D gene ambiguous. Germline assignment: CDR1 SGHRS and CDR2 YFSETQ. This CDR3 has 15 residues. V shed 2 bases and J shed 0 bases, with 9 bases lying between them. CDR3 sequence reads: CASSLLPSSYNEQFF. In nucleotides, the CDR3 is TGCGCCAGCAGCTTATTGCCCAGCTCCTACAATGAGCAGTTCTTC.

This clone was seen a handful of times. The V and J genes are TRBV9 and TRBJ1-1; tentative D call: TRBD1 (5 bases). CDR3 length: 13 amino acids. The V end was cut by 5 bases, the J end by 2 bases, with 10 bases between. Per germline, CDR1 SGDLS and CDR2 YYNGEE. The CDR3: CASSHQGNTEAFF. The DNA of the CDR3 is TGTGCCAGCAGTCACCAGGGAAACACTGAAGCTTTCTTT. Full variable domain (outside the CDR3, taken from reference TRBV9 and TRBJ1-1): DSGVTQTPKHLITATGQRVTLRCSPRSGDLSVYWYQQSLDQGLQFLIQYYNGEERAKGNILERFSAQQFPDLHSELNLSSLELGDSALYFCASSHQGNTEAFFGQGTRLTVV.

CDR3 sequence (DNA): TGTGCCAGTGGGTATGAGCAGTTCTTC. The encoded protein is CASGYEQFF. The chain uses TRBV19 and TRBJ2-1; no firm D call. This CDR3 is 9 amino acids long. Trimming shortened V by 8 bases and J by 8 bases, and 4 bases separated the two germline ends. CDR1 LNHDA and CDR2 SQIVND come from the germline V gene (reference sequence).

The chain joins TRBV5-4 to TRBJ2-3; TRBD1 aligns across 8 bases. The germline V gene encodes CDR1 SGHNT and CDR2 YYREEE (reference sequence). J gave up 4 bases and V 4 bases, and 5 bases lay outside the gene matches. This CDR3 has 14 residues. CDR3 DNA: TGTGCCAGCAGCCCGGACAGGGTTTCAGATACGCAGTATTTT. Amino acid sequence: CASSPDRVSDTQYF.

V usage is TRBV27 and J usage is TRBJ2-7, with D perhaps matching TRBD1 (6 bases). Per germline, CDR1 MNHEY and CDR2 SMNVEV (reference sequence). The V end was cut by 6 bases, the J end by 5 bases, with 23 bases between. The CDR3 loop spans 16 amino acids. The CDR3 reads CASRLTPRGSKNEQYF. The CDR3 DNA follows: TGTGCCAGCAGATTAACCCCCAGGGGATCAAAGAACGAGCAGTACTTC.

The chain joins TRBV9 to TRBJ1-1; D remains ambiguous. V was shortened by 5 bases and J by 1 base, with 9 bases between the two germline ends. This CDR3 has 13 amino acids. Looked up from germline, CDR1 is SGDLS and CDR2 is YYNGEE. The CDR3 DNA follows: TGTGCCAGCAGTCCGACGGGGAACACTGAAGCTTTCTTT. Translating gives CASSPTGNTEAFF. The whole variable domain, remainder taken from reference TRBV9 and TRBJ1-1, is DSGVTQTPKHLITATGQRVTLRCSPRSGDLSVYWYQQSLDQGLQFLIQYYNGEERAKGNILERFSAQQFPDLHSELNLSSLELGDSALYFCASSPTGNTEAFFGQGTRLTVV.

V usage is TRBV2 and J usage is TRBJ1-3; no reliable D call. The CDR3 has 14 amino acids. Trimming cost V 4 bases and J 0 bases, with 7 bases left between them. Germline V gene sequence: CDR1 SNHLY, CDR2 FYNNEI. CDR3 protein: CASSGDFSGNTIYF. For the CDR3, the DNA is TGTGCCAGCAGTGGGGATTTCTCTGGAAACACCATATATTTT.

V usage is TRBV27 and J usage is TRBJ2-2, with 12 bases fitting TRBD1. Germline assignment: CDR1 MNHEY and CDR2 SMNVEV (reference sequence). The CDR3 totals 15 residues. V shed 4 bases, J shed 4 bases, and the junction held 1 base outside the gene matches. The CDR3 sequence is CASSWGQGATGELFF. The CDR3 nucleotides read TGTGCCAGCAGTTGGGGACAGGGGGCCACCGGGGAGCTGTTTTTT.

The rearrangement joins TRBV5-1 to TRBJ1-4; D is uncertain. The CDR3 runs to 14 residues. Germline V gene data show CDR1 as SGHRS and CDR2 as YFSETQ. The V end was cut by 5 bases, the J end by 8 bases, with 16 bases between. In nucleotides, the CDR3 is TGCGCCAGCAGGACGGAACAAGGTGGAGAAAAACTGTTTTTT. This translates into CASRTEQGGEKLFF.

V usage is TRBV5-1 and J usage is TRBJ1-1; the D gene is possibly TRBD1 (5 bases). The CDR3 loop spans 14 amino acids. Deletions cut 0 bases from V and 4 bases from J, with 10 bases between. CDR1 and CDR2 from the germline V gene are SGHRS and YFSETQ. For the CDR3, the DNA is TGCGCCAGCAGCTTGGCGGGGGGAGGCACTGAAGCTTTCTTT. It yields the protein CASSLAGGGTEAFF.

The DNA of the CDR3 is TGTGCCAGCAGCTGGGCCACTCCCGGGGAGCTGTTTTTT. Translating gives CASSWATPGELFF. The chain has TRBV11-2 and TRBJ2-2; D gene unclear. This CDR3 comprises 13 residues. Germline-derived CDR1 and CDR2 are SGHAT and FQNNGV. V dropped 4 bases and J dropped 6 bases, with 9 bases sitting between them. The variable domain in full, completed from reference TRBV11-2 and TRBJ2-2, reads EAGVAQSPRYKIIEKRQSVAFWCNPISGHATLYWYQQILGQGPKLLIQFQNNGVVDDSQLPKDRFSAERLKGVDSTLKIQPAKLEDSAVYLCASSWATPGELFFGEGSRLTVL.

The DNA for the CDR3 is TGTGCCAGCAGTTTGGGACACCTCCGCTACTATAATTCACCCCTCCACTTT. Translated, it gives CASSLGHLRYYNSPLHF. This sequence joins TRBV27 and TRBJ1-6, with TRBD1 as a possible D gene (6 bases). There are 17 residues in the CDR3. The V end lost 3 bases, the J end lost 3 bases, and 15 bases lay between the germline ends. The germline gives CDR1 MNHEY, CDR2 SMNVEV (reference sequence).

This sequence joins TRBV5-1 and TRBJ2-5; the D call may be TRBD1 or TRBD2 (5 bases each). The germline V gene has CDR1 SGHRS and CDR2 YFSETQ. V lost 6 bases and J 2 bases, leaving 17 bases between the germline ends. CDR3 length: 15 residues. The CDR3 sequence is CASTVSGTGQETQYF. Written as DNA, the CDR3 is TGCGCCAGCACCGTTTCCGGGACGGGGCAAGAGACCCAGTACTTC.

This chain links TRBV5-1 with TRBJ2-1, with D perhaps TRBD2 (5 bases). The germline V gene has CDR1 SGHRS and CDR2 YFSETQ. The CDR3 runs to 16 residues. V gave up 1 base and J gave up 6 bases, with 17 bases separating them. The CDR3 DNA reads as TGCGCCAGCAGCTTGTGGAGGTCGCTAATGGGCAATGAGCAGTTCTTC. Translated, it gives CASSLWRSLMGNEQFF.

The V call is TRBV7-3, the J call TRBJ1-2; 9 nucleotides agree with TRBD1. The CDR3 length is 15 residues. Trimming removed 4 bases from V and 4 bases from J; junction bases left unmatched: 7. Germline V gives CDR1 SGHTA, CDR2 FQGTGA. The CDR3 region has the DNA TGTGCCAGCAGCTGGACCGGGACAGGGACCTATGGCTACACCTTC. It translates to CASSWTGTGTYGYTF.

The chain recombines TRBV5-5 with TRBJ2-1, with TRBD2 identical over 10 bases. The CDR3 sequence is 16 residues long. The V segment lost 4 bases and the J segment 2 bases; nucleotides outside the gene matches: 6. Germline V gene sequence: CDR1 SGHKS, CDR2 YYEKEE (reference sequence). The chain's CDR3 is CASSGRSGGPYNEQFF. In DNA form, the CDR3 reads TGTGCCAGCAGCGGGCGTAGCGGGGGGCCCTACAATGAGCAGTTCTTC.

V is TRBV7-2 and J is TRBJ2-5; TRBD2 is a possible D gene (7 bases). V gave up 1 base and J gave up 5 bases, with 17 bases separating them. Germline loops: CDR1 SGHTA, CDR2 FQGNSA. The CDR3 is made up of 16 amino acids. CDR3 in DNA: TGTGCCAGCAGCTTAGAATCCGCGGGGGCAGGGGAGACCCAGTACTTC. The encoded protein is CASSLESAGAGETQYF.

This chain connects TRBV28 to TRBJ2-1; a weak D match, TRBD2 (6 bases). Deletions cut 8 bases from V and 0 bases from J, with 14 bases between. This CDR3 comprises 15 residues. Germline values: CDR1 MDHEN, CDR2 SYDVKM. DNA of the CDR3: TGTGCCAGCCGTAACGGGGGTGGCTCCTACAATGAGCAGTTCTTC. Residues: CASRNGGGSYNEQFF.

The chain recombines TRBV19 with TRBJ1-2, with D possibly TRBD1 on 6 matching bases. Trimming shortened V by 5 bases and J by 4 bases, and 8 bases separated the two germline ends. CDR1 is LNHDA, CDR2 SQIVND, per germline (reference sequence). The CDR3 length is 12 residues. This CDR3 reads CASSQGLYGYTF. The CDR3 DNA reads as TGTGCCAGTAGTCAGGGGCTCTATGGCTACACCTTC.

The chain employs TRBV5-1 and TRBJ2-5; 10 bases agree with TRBD2. Germline V gene data show CDR1 as SGHRS and CDR2 as YFSETQ. The CDR3 consists of 15 residues. Trimming took 1 base from V and 5 from J; bases not matched to a gene: 5. This CDR3 reads CASSLKGSGGETQYF. The CDR3 DNA reads as TGCGCCAGCAGCTTGAAGGGTAGCGGGGGGGAGACCCAGTACTTC.

J is TRBJ1-2 and V is TRBV6-1; D is perhaps TRBD1 (5 bases). The CDR3 is made up of 12 amino acids. Trimming pared 10 bases from V and 4 bases from J, leaving 13 bases between. Looked up from germline, CDR1 is MNHNS and CDR2 is SASEGT. This chain's CDR3 is CATWGVAYGYTF. DNA for the CDR3: TGTGCCACCTGGGGGGTAGCCTATGGCTACACCTTC.

This sequence joins TRBV7-2 and TRBJ2-1; possible D gene TRBD1, 5 bases. V was cut by 1 base and J by 8 bases, with 12 bases left in between. The CDR3 consists of 14 residues. Germline V gives CDR1 SGHTA, CDR2 FQGNSA. Written as DNA, the CDR3 is TGTGCCAGCAGCTTAGGAAGGGGCGTAGATGAGCAGTTCTTC. The encoded protein is CASSLGRGVDEQFF.